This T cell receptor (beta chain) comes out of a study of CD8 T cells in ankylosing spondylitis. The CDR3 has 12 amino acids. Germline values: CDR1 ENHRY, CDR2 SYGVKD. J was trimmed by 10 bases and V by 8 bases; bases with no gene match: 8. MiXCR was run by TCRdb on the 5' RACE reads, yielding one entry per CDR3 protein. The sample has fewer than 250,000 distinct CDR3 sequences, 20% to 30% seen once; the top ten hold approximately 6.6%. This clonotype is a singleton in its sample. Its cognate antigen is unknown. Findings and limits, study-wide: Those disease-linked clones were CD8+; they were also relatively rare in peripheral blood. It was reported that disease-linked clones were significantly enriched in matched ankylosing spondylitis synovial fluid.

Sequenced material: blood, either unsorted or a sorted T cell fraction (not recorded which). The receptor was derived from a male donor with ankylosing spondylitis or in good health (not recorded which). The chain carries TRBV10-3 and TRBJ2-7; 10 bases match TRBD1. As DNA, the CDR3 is TGTGCCATCCGGGGACAGGGGACACTACAGTACTTC. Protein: CAIRGQGTLQYF.